This is a list of T cell receptor beta chains from one sample in a study of control samples from healthy donors and cancer patients. Clones were read by immunoSEQ multiplex PCR, and TCRdb kept only the in-frame ones, dropping some. The table includes tens of thousands of clones, approximately 80% detected once. Sequenced material: blood. These receptors were taken from a man between 50 and 59 years old in good health. The CDR3 runs from the conserved cysteine through the conserved F or W. The D gene is left open where the match is weak. Rows give clone size only sometimes, using once, few, many, or a class for an expanded clone.

TRBV9	few	TRBD2	TRBJ2-1	TGTGCCAGCAGCCTCGCCGGGACTAGCGGTAATGAGCAGTTCTTC	CASSLAGTSGNEQFF
TRBV24-1	once	.	TRBJ2-4	TGTGCCACCAGTGAACCGGGATCAGCCAAAAACATTCAGTACTTC	CATSEPGSAKNIQYF
TRBV25-1	many	.	TRBJ1-1	TGTGCCAGCAGTGAGCGTTATGAGGCTTTCTTT	CASSERYEAFF
TRBV5-1	.	.	TRBJ2-1	TGCGCCAGCAGCTTGGGCGGGACGGCCTACAATGAGCAGTTCTTC	CASSLGGTAYNEQFF
TRBV6-5	.	TRBD1	TRBJ2-5	TGTGCCAGCAGGCGCACCGGGACAGGGGGGGAGACCCAGTACTTC	CASRRTGTGGETQYF
TRBV6-2/TRBV6-3	.	TRBD2	TRBJ2-3	TGTGCCAGCAGTACTCATGGGAGGGGCACAGATACGCAGTATTTT	CASSTHGRGTDTQYF
TRBV12-3/TRBV12-4	.	.	TRBJ1-1	TGTGCCAGCACCCCGACAGTGAACACTGAAGCTTTCTTT	CASTPTVNTEAFF
TRBV19	.	TRBD1	TRBJ1-5	TGTGCCACCGGTCTGGACAGGGGTGCCAATCAGCCCCAGCATTTT	CATGLDRGANQPQHF
TRBV24-1	.	TRBD1	TRBJ1-4	TGTGCCACCAGTGACTGGACAGGGAAAAATGAAAAACTGTTTTTT	CATSDWTGKNEKLFF
TRBV7-9	.	.	TRBJ1-3	TGTGCCAGCAAGGTACAGGGCGCTGGAAACACCATATATTTT	CASKVQGAGNTIYF
TRBV7-2	few	.	TRBJ1-1	TGTGCCAGCAGCTTAGACGGGGGGGGAGAGCAAGCTTTCTTT	CASSLDGGGEQAFF
TRBV4-2	once	.	TRBJ2-1	TGTGCCAGCAGCCAAGAAGGGGACTCCCTCTACAATGAGCAGTTCTTC	CASSQEGDSLYNEQFF
TRBV7-8	.	TRBD2	TRBJ2-1	TGTGCCAGCAGCCCCGGTCTTCGGACTAGCGGGAGGGATGGCTCCTACAATGAGCAGTTCTTC	CASSPGLRTSGRDGSYNEQFF
TRBV3-1/TRBV3-2	.	.	TRBJ1-2	TGTGCCAGCAGCCTTTGGGCGGTGGAGGGTGGCTACACCTTC	CASSLWAVEGGYTF
TRBV24-1	.	.	TRBJ1-2	TGTGCCACCAGTGCCTACAGCAACTATGGCTACACCTTC	CATSAYSNYGYTF
TRBV30	.	.	TRBJ1-2	TGTGCCTGGGACGGTAGGACTAACTATGGCTACACCTTC	CAWDGRTNYGYTF
TRBV19	once	.	TRBJ1-1	TGTGCCAGTAACCGGAAGAACACTGAAGCTTTCTTT	CASNRKNTEAFF
TRBV7-9	.	.	TRBJ1-2	TGTGCCAGCAGCTCCGGGACACCCGGGTTTGGGAATGGCTACACCTTC	CASSSGTPGFGNGYTF
TRBV7-2	.	.	TRBJ1-1	TGTGCCAGCAGGCGTGAGGGAAACACTGAAGCTTTCTTT	CASRREGNTEAFF
TRBV5-1	.	.	TRBJ1-2	TGCGCCAGCAGCTTGGGTTTTGGGTACGGCTACACCTTC	CASSLGFGYGYTF
TRBV11-1	.	.	TRBJ2-2	TGTGCCAGCAGCTTATCAGCCAGGGAGCTGTTTTTT	CASSLSARELFF
TRBV12-3/TRBV12-4	.	.	TRBJ1-5	TGTGCCAGCAGTTCAACGGGCAATCAGCCCCAGCATTTT	CASSSTGNQPQHF
TRBV4-2	many	TRBD1	TRBJ1-1	TGTGCCAGCAGCCAAGAAACAGGGGGCTTCGCTGAAGCTTTCTTT	CASSQETGGFAEAFF
TRBV6-2/TRBV6-3	.	.	TRBJ2-2	TGTGCCAGCAGTTACTCAGGCCCGGGGGAGCTGTTTTTT	CASSYSGPGELFF
TRBV2	.	TRBD1	TRBJ1-2	TGTGCCAGCAGTGCTGACAGGGGGAACTATGGCTACACCTTC	CASSADRGNYGYTF
TRBV6-5	.	.	TRBJ2-3	TGTGCCAGCACCGAAATGGGGTGGGATACGCAGTATTTT	CASTEMGWDTQYF
TRBV28	.	TRBD1	TRBJ2-7	TGTGCCAGCAGTTCGTCCGGGACAGGTGGCTACGAGCAGTACTTC	CASSSSGTGGYEQYF
TRBV19	.	TRBD2	TRBJ2-7	TGTGCCACCCGAGAGCGACTAGCGGTTCACTACGAGCAGTACTTC	CATRERLAVHYEQYF
TRBV6-5	.	.	TRBJ1-6	TGTGCCAGCAGTCCCAATCTCGGCGCTTCACCCCTCCACTTT	CASSPNLGASPLHF
TRBV6-5	.	.	TRBJ1-2	TGTGCCAGCAGCTCAACTCTTTCAGGCTACACCTTC	CASSSTLSGYTF